These T cell receptor beta chains were read from a single sample in a study of early T cells in non-severe SARS-CoV-2 infection. In TCRdb, the 5' RACE reads were re-called with MiXCR into one record per CDR3 protein. Among 99,000 or so distinct CDR3 sequences listed, about 15% were seen once. Sequences were obtained from whole blood. These receptors came from an adult who was a healthcare worker with PCR-confirmed SARS-CoV-2 infection or an uninfected control (not recorded which). The CDR3 runs from the conserved cysteine through the conserved F or W. D genes are given only for firm matches. Where a row states a size, it is once, few, many or the class of an expanded clone; other rows omit it.

d_call,j_call,clone_size,v_call,cdr3_nt,cdr3_aa
NA,TRBJ2-5,few,TRBV7-9,TGTGCCAGCAACCCACTTGGAGGAATCCAAGAGACCCAGTACTTC,CASNPLGGIQETQYF
NA,TRBJ2-3,few,TRBV11-2,TGTGCCAGCAGCGCGGGCACAGATACGCAGTATTTT,CASSAGTDTQYF
NA,TRBJ1-4,NA,TRBV5-1,TGCGCCAGCAGCTCGGGGACTGGGGCTAATGAAAAACTGTTTTTT,CASSSGTGANEKLFF
TRBD1,TRBJ2-7,NA,TRBV12-3/TRBV12-4,TGTGCCAGCAGCACCTCCCGGGACAGGGGCCCTTACGAGCAGTACTTC,CASSTSRDRGPYEQYF
TRBD1,TRBJ1-2,NA,TRBV5-6,TGTGCCAGCAGCTTGTTGGGACAGAACTACTATGGCTACACCTTC,CASSLLGQNYYGYTF
NA,TRBJ2-1,few,TRBV7-8,TGTGCCAGCAGCTTAGGGTCCCTCACCAGTAACAATGAGCAGTTCTTC,CASSLGSLTSNNEQFF
NA,TRBJ2-7,NA,TRBV6-5,TGTGCCAGCAGCCCCGGGACTGAGGCATACGAGCAGTACTTC,CASSPGTEAYEQYF
TRBD1,TRBJ1-1,few,TRBV7-2,TGTGCCAGCAGCTCTACCGGGACAGGGGGCCCCCTCGTCCGTATGAACACTGAAGCTTTCTTT,CASSSTGTGGPLVRMNTEAFF
TRBD1,TRBJ2-7,few,TRBV28,TGTGCCAGCAGGCCCCGCCCGGGTAAATCACAGGGGGCGGACGAGCAGTACTTC,CASRPRPGKSQGADEQYF
TRBD2,TRBJ2-5,NA,TRBV27,TGTGCCAGCAGTTCCACCGGCGGGAGTAGGGAGACCCAGTACTTC,CASSSTGGSRETQYF
TRBD1,TRBJ1-3,NA,TRBV14,TGTGCCAGCAGCTACCAGGGGGCATACACCATATATTTT,CASSYQGAYTIYF
NA,TRBJ2-1,NA,TRBV7-9,TGTGCCAGCAGCTTCATAACGGGGAGCTCCTACAATGAGCAGTTCTTC,CASSFITGSSYNEQFF
TRBD1,TRBJ1-1,few,TRBV5-6,TGTGCCAGCAGCTTCCGGACAGGGGGAATGAACACTGAAGCTTTCTTT,CASSFRTGGMNTEAFF
TRBD2,TRBJ2-1,many,TRBV20-1,TGCAGTGCTAGAGATCTACAACTAGCGGGGTACAATGAGCAGTTCTTC,CSARDLQLAGYNEQFF
NA,TRBJ2-6,NA,TRBV6-5,TGTGCCAGCAGTCGCACTCTTCGGCAGGGCTCTTCTGGGGCCAACGTCCTGACTTTC,CASSRTLRQGSSGANVLTF
NA,TRBJ1-4,few,TRBV7-9,TGTGCCAGCAGCCCTCCGGGCGTGGAGGAAAAACTGTTTTTT,CASSPPGVEEKLFF
TRBD2,TRBJ2-3,NA,TRBV9,TGTGCCAGCAGCGTTCCTAGCGGGAGACTCGAGAGTACGCAGTATTTT,CASSVPSGRLESTQYF
NA,TRBJ2-7,NA,TRBV25-1,TGTGCCAGCGCACTCGGGGGCGGGGTCGAGCAGTACTTC,CASALGGGVEQYF
TRBD2,TRBJ2-7,few,TRBV7-9,TGTGCCAGCACCTCTCTCCGGGCTAGCGGGGGGTACGAGCAGTACTTC,CASTSLRASGGYEQYF
NA,TRBJ2-4,few,TRBV6-2/TRBV6-3,TGTGCCAGCAAGGGAGCGCCAGGGAAAGAAAACATTCAGTACTTC,CASKGAPGKENIQYF
NA,TRBJ2-7,few,TRBV7-2,TGTGCCAGCAGTTTCACGGGACTCCAATACGAGCAGTACTTC,CASSFTGLQYEQYF
TRBD1,TRBJ1-4,NA,TRBV6-5,TGTGCCAGCAGATACAGGGGTAGTAATGAAAAACTGTTTTTT,CASRYRGSNEKLFF
NA,TRBJ2-5,NA,TRBV10-1,TGCGCCAGCAGTGAGTTGACATCTCGGGAGACCCAGTACTTC,CASSELTSRETQYF
TRBD1,TRBJ2-5,few,TRBV11-2,TGTGCCAGCAGCTTATCGACAGGGAAGAAGACCCAGTACTTC,CASSLSTGKKTQYF
NA,TRBJ2-3,NA,TRBV4-3,TGCGCCAGCAGCCAAGTACCGCCCGGGGGCACAGATACGCAGTATTTT,CASSQVPPGGTDTQYF
NA,TRBJ2-5,few,TRBV7-9,TGTGCCAGCAGCTTGCCGAGACAGGCCAACCAAGAGACCCAGTACTTC,CASSLPRQANQETQYF
TRBD2,TRBJ2-2,medium-sized,TRBV12-3/TRBV12-4,TGTGCCAGCAGTTTACGACTAGCGGGCACCGGGGAGCTGTTTTTT,CASSLRLAGTGELFF
TRBD1,TRBJ2-5,NA,TRBV7-9,TGTGCCAGCAGCTTCCGCCAGACAGGGGAACAAGAGACCCAGTACTTC,CASSFRQTGEQETQYF
TRBD2,TRBJ2-1,NA,TRBV14,TGTGCCAGCAGTCGCAGGTTGGCTAGCGGGGCCAGTATTTCCTACAATGAGCAGTTCTTC,CASSRRLASGASISYNEQFF
NA,TRBJ2-1,NA,TRBV9,TGTGCCAGCAGCCCAGTGCGGGCCTCCGTTGAGCAGTTCTTC,CASSPVRASVEQFF
TRBD1,TRBJ1-1,few,TRBV6-2/TRBV6-3,TGTGCCAGCCTCTTACAACGGGACAGGGGCGGCAGGAACACTGAAGCTTTCTTT,CASLLQRDRGGRNTEAFF
TRBD1,TRBJ2-6,NA,TRBV5-5,TGTGCCAGCAGCTCCCGGACAGGGACGTCTGGGGCCAACGTCCTGACTTTC,CASSSRTGTSGANVLTF
NA,TRBJ1-6,NA,TRBV12-3/TRBV12-4,TGTGCCAGCAGTTTTGGGCAGATTAATTCACCCCTCCACTTT,CASSFGQINSPLHF
NA,TRBJ2-7,NA,TRBV18,TGTGCCAGCTCCCGGGACACCTCGAGGGAGCAGTACTTC,CASSRDTSREQYF
NA,TRBJ2-1,NA,TRBV12-3/TRBV12-4,TGTGCCAGCAGCCCGGGGGACCTAGAGAGCTCCTACAATGAGCAGTTCTTC,CASSPGDLESSYNEQFF
TRBD1,TRBJ2-2,NA,TRBV7-6,TGTGCCAGCAGCTTAGCGGGACAGGGAAACACCGGGGAGCTGTTTTTT,CASSLAGQGNTGELFF
NA,TRBJ2-7,many,TRBV19,TGTGCCAGTAGTCCGCGAGGCAGGTCCTACGAGCAGTACTTC,CASSPRGRSYEQYF
NA,TRBJ2-2,NA,TRBV19,TGTGCCAGTAGTATGGCGGTCAGGGTTGTCACCGGGGAGCTGTTTTTT,CASSMAVRVVTGELFF
NA,TRBJ2-1,many,TRBV28,TGTGCCAGCACGCAGGGAGACTACTACAATGAGCAGTTCTTC,CASTQGDYYNEQFF
NA,TRBJ2-2,few,TRBV15,TGTGCCACCAGTCGCCTAGCGCTCACCGGGGAGCTGTTTTTT,CATSRLALTGELFF
NA,TRBJ1-1,many,TRBV24-1,TGTGCCACCAGGCAGAAGGGGGTCACTGAAGCTTTCTTT,CATRQKGVTEAFF
NA,TRBJ2-3,many,TRBV5-1,TGCGCCAGCAGCTTGGGGCCGGGGGCGAGAGGCACAGATACGCAGTATTTT,CASSLGPGARGTDTQYF
NA,TRBJ1-3,NA,TRBV5-1,TGCGCCAGCACCCTCCAGGGAACAGGGAGCAGCTCTGGAAACACCATATATTTT,CASTLQGTGSSSGNTIYF
NA,TRBJ2-7,few,TRBV12-3/TRBV12-4,TGTGCCAGCAGTTTTGCCAGGACTTACGAGCAGTACTTC,CASSFARTYEQYF
TRBD1,TRBJ2-1,few,TRBV25-1,TGTGCCAGCAGTGGAAACTCACAGGGGTTTAAGTTCTTC,CASSGNSQGFKFF
NA,TRBJ1-1,NA,TRBV7-9,TGTGCCAGCAGCTTAGTACCCCTCCGAACCACTGAAGCTTTCTTT,CASSLVPLRTTEAFF
NA,TRBJ1-2,NA,TRBV6-4,TGTGCCAGCAGTGCCGGACAGTATTCGGGCTACACCTTC,CASSAGQYSGYTF
NA,TRBJ1-2,many,TRBV6-5,TGTGCCAGCAGTCGGGACCGACGGAACTATGGCTACACCTTC,CASSRDRRNYGYTF
TRBD1,TRBJ1-1,few,TRBV7-6,TGTGCCAGCAGCTTAGGGTCCGGGACAGGCCAGAACACTGAAGCTTTCTTT,CASSLGSGTGQNTEAFF
NA,TRBJ1-1,NA,TRBV29-1,TGCAGCGTTGAAGCCCTATACAACACTGAAGCTTTCTTT,CSVEALYNTEAFF